These 9 T cell receptor beta chains originate from one sample sequenced in a study of blood T cell repertoires in COVID-19. Profiling relied on immunoSEQ multiplex PCR, and the TCRdb table lists in-frame clones only, not all of them. The data hold about 180,000 clones, with roughly three quarters observed a single time. The sequencing sample was made of PBMCs or T cells enriched from blood (not recorded which). The receptors were sampled from a man in his sixties who had been exposed to COVID-19.

The chain joins TRBV30 to TRBJ1-3; possibly TRBD1 for D (6 bases). Germline lookup yields CDR1 GTSNPN and CDR2 SVGIG (reference sequence). The CDR3 is 15 amino acids. V shed 2 bases and J shed 2 bases, with 13 bases lying between them. CDR3 DNA sequence: TGTGCCTGGAGTCCCCGAACAGGGACTGGAAACACCATATATTTT. Residues: CAWSPRTGTGNTIYF.

V usage is TRBV29-1 and J usage is TRBJ2-1; 7 positions match TRBD2. This CDR3 has 13 residues. Trimming removed 6 bases from V and 0 bases from J; junction bases left unmatched: 2. CDR1 is SQVTM and CDR2 is ANQGSEA in the germline V gene. Here the CDR3 DNA reads TGCAGCGTCACTAGCGCCTCCTACAATGAGCAGTTCTTC. Its translation is CSVTSASYNEQFF.

The V and J genes are TRBV5-1 and TRBJ2-7, with D maybe TRBD1 (6 bases). The germline gives CDR1 SGHRS, CDR2 YFSETQ. CDR3 size: 14 residues. Trimming left V 2 bases short and J 2 bases short, with 11 bases between. DNA for the CDR3: TGCGCCAGCAGCTTTCGCCAGGGGCCCTACGAGCAGTACTTC. It translates to CASSFRQGPYEQYF.

V is TRBV18 and J is TRBJ2-3; D gene unclear. V was pared by 1 base and J by 2 bases, with 13 bases between. Germline-derived CDR1 and CDR2 are KGHSH and LQKENI. This CDR3 is built from 16 residues. CDR3 nucleotides: TGTGCCAGCTCACCACTGGGCCTTACTTACACAGATACGCAGTATTTT. Residues: CASSPLGLTYTDTQYF.

The chain employs TRBV6-1 and TRBJ2-1, with 7 bases fitting TRBD2. V shed 2 bases and J 5 bases; nucleotides not matched to a gene: 6. The CDR3 has 15 amino acids. Germline V gene data show CDR1 as MNHNS and CDR2 as SASEGT. The CDR3 bases are TGTGCCAGCAGTGAATTCGGCGGGAGAGACAATGAGCAGTTCTTC. It yields the protein CASSEFGGRDNEQFF.

The V and J genes are TRBV19 and TRBJ1-6; no clear D gene. The V gene's germline CDR1 is LNHDA and CDR2 SQIVND (reference sequence). Trimming removed 10 bases from V and 0 bases from J, with 13 bases in between. The length of the CDR3 is 15 residues. The CDR3 loop is CATRVTSSYNSPLHF. For the CDR3, the DNA is TGTGCCACCCGGGTCACTAGCTCCTATAATTCACCCCTCCACTTT.

The rearrangement uses TRBV7-6 and TRBJ2-7; D possibly corresponds to TRBD1 (6 bases). Germline V CDR1 and CDR2: SGHVS, FNYEAQ. V lost 0 bases and J lost 7, with 25 bases in between. The CDR3 sequence is 18 residues long. CDR3 residues: CASSLAERGHQARREQYF. The CDR3 DNA follows: TGTGCCAGCAGCTTAGCAGAGAGGGGACATCAGGCAAGGCGGGAGCAGTACTTC.

The V gene is TRBV7-6, the J gene TRBJ2-6; tentatively, D is TRBD2 (7 bases). CDR1 SGHVS and CDR2 FNYEAQ come from the germline V gene. The V end lost 6 bases, the J end lost 0 bases, and 12 bases lay between the germline ends. The CDR3 spans 16 residues. The CDR3 sequence is CASRPRGGSGANVLTF. CDR3 nucleotides: TGTGCCAGCAGACCGAGGGGGGGCTCTGGGGCCAACGTCCTGACTTTC. The whole variable domain, filled in from reference TRBV7-6 and TRBJ2-6, reads GAGVSQSPRYKVTKRGQDVALRCDPISGHVSLYWYRQALGQGPEFLTYFNYEAQQDKSGLPNDRFSAERPEGSISTLTIQRTEQRDSAMYRCASRPRGGSGANVLTFGAGSRLTVL.

Regarding this clone: One end of the junction does not line up with germline, which may come from a read error. The gene calls are TRBV29-1 and TRBJ1-1; 7 bases are a match to TRBD1. CDR3 length: 13 residues. Germline-derived CDR1 and CDR2 are SQVTM and ANQGSEA. Here the CDR3 reads CSVEGGLSTEAFF. CDR3 DNA: TGCAGCGTAGAAGGGGGCTTGAGCACTGAAGCTTTCTTT.